This T cell receptor (beta chain) was identified in a study of blood T cells in healthy people across ages. Together with a sample-barcoded 5' primer, a J-beta primer mix was included in a second PCR lasting roughly 6 to 12 cycles. Using its own MiXCR run on the 5' RACE reads, TCRdb lists one record per CDR3 protein. The sample includes 1.5 million to 2 million distinct CDR3 sequences, around 50% of them seen just once. J gave up 4 bases and V 0 bases, and 3 bases lay outside the gene matches. This CDR3 comprises 15 residues. Germline values: CDR1 DFQATT, CDR2 SNEGSKA (reference sequence). V usage is TRBV20-1 and J usage is TRBJ2-5; TRBD2 aligns across 12 bases. The source material was blood. The origin of this receptor is a woman aged 40 to 50 in good health. CDR3 bases: TGCAGTGCTAGAGATCTAGCGGGGGGGCGAGAGACCCAGTACTTC. Amino acids: CSARDLAGGRETQYF.